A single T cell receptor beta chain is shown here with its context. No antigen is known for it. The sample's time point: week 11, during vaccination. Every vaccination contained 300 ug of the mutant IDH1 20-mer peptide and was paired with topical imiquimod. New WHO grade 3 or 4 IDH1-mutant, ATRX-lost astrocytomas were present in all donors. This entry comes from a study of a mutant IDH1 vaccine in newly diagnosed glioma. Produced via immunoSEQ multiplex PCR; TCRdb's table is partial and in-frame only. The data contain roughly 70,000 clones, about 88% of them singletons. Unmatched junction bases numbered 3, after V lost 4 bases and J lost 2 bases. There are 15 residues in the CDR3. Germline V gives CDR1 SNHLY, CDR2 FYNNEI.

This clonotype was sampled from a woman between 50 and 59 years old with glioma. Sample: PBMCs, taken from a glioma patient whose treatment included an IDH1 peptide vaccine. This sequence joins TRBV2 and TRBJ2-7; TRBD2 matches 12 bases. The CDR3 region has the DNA TGTGCCAGCAGTGGACTAGCGGGGGAGACCTACGAGCAGTACTTC. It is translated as CASSGLAGETYEQYF.